This T cell receptor beta chain comes out of a study of persistence of HIV-infected CD4 T cells. This CDR3 has 15 residues. After removal of 5 bases from V and 4 bases from J, the junction contained 6 bases not matched to a gene. Germline values: CDR1 PRHDT, CDR2 FYEKMQ (reference sequence). This was the immunoSEQ version 4 assay in survey mode. Genomic DNA was diluted to around 10 ng/uL, up to roughly 1 ug per sample. Data came from immunoSEQ multiplex PCR; TCRdb stores just in-frame clones and leaves some out. Among 37,000 or so clones, 80% were seen once, and the ten largest hold 1.5% to 2%. This clone turned up a few times. Its antigen remains unknown. The stimulus was lysate of CMV-infected fibroblasts, approximately 9.6 ug/mL. CD40L-negative CD69-negative CD45RO-high memory CD4+ T cells were sorted as populations depleted of antigen-responding cells. Before stimulation, PBMCs underwent CD8+ T cell depletion.

The receptor's source is an adult man with HIV who was CMV-seropositive. The chain couples TRBV13 to TRBJ2-1, with 9 bases identical to TRBD1. The sample here was CD4+ T cells sorted from PBMCs after roughly 18-hour stimulation, taken from a patient who received antiretroviral therapy. For the CDR3, the DNA is TGTGCCAGCAGCCCGCGACAGGGGGGTTACAATGAGCAGTTCTTC. This translates into CASSPRQGGYNEQFF.